A single sample is the source of the 22 T cell receptor beta chains below, sequenced in a study of blood T cells in healthy people across ages (dated by TCRdb to about 2015). To prepare the library, 5' RACE was applied. Sequenced using an Illumina HiSeq 2500. A second roughly 6 to 12 cycle PCR used a sample-barcoded 5' primer and a J-beta primer mix. The raw public reads went through TCRdb reprocessing: fastp at Q25, MiXCR clone calling, in-frame beta chains kept. Entries that share a CDR3 protein sequence are merged under the most common genes and DNA. Within this sample are hundreds of thousands of distinct CDR3 sequences, with 35% to 50% of them counted one time only. Of the sample, 15% to 20% is held by the ten largest clones. The sample consisted of blood. Source of these receptors: a man older than 75 in good health.

Turning to this clonotype: This may be a read error, as it is one base from a much larger clone. This chain uses TRBV25-1 with TRBJ2-4; D unclear. TRBJ2-7 matches the DNA end more closely, so the J call is doubtful. This CDR3 has 11 amino acids. Per the germline V gene, CDR1 is MGHDK and CDR2 is SYGVNS. This CDR3 reads CANSVSYEQYF. For the CDR3, the DNA is TGTGCCAACAGTGTGAGCTACGAGCAGTACTTC.

DNA of the CDR3: TGTGCCAGCACCTCTGGTGGCACTAGCACAGATACGCAGTATTTT. Protein sequence: CASTSGGTSTDTQYF. The chain joins TRBV7-9 to TRBJ2-3; the D is unclear. With 7 bases removed from V and 0 bases from J, the gap between germline ends came to 14 bases. The length of the CDR3 is 15 residues. Germline V gene sequence: CDR1 SEHNR, CDR2 FQNEAQ (reference sequence).

This clonotype was detected many times. CDR3 sequence: CSASPQGSLYEQYF. DNA of the CDR3: TGCAGTGCTAGCCCTCAGGGGAGCCTCTACGAGCAGTACTTC. The genes are TRBV20-1 and TRBJ2-7, with a possible D match to TRBD1 (6 bases). This CDR3 region has 14 residues. V was shortened by 3 bases and J by 3 bases, with 15 bases between the two germline ends. CDR1 and CDR2 from the germline V gene are DFQATT and SNEGSKA (reference sequence).

As concerns this clonotype: One junction end disagrees with the germline gene, perhaps due to a read error. The rearrangement joins TRBV14 to TRBJ2-1, with D uncertain. Germline CDR1 is SGHDN and CDR2 is FVKESK. The CDR3 sequence is 16 residues long. CDR3: CASSQVGSYSYIEQFF. The CDR3 nucleotides are TGTGCCAGCAGCCAAGTCGGGTCCTACTCCTACATTGAGCAGTTCTTC.

This clonotype was seen many times. This sequence joins TRBV20-1 and TRBJ1-2; no firm D call. CDR3 size: 12 residues. Germline lookup yields CDR1 DFQATT and CDR2 SNEGSKA (reference sequence). Trimming removed 0 bases from V and 5 bases from J, with 7 bases in between. The CDR3 loop reads CSARDAEYGYTF. The CDR3 nucleotides read TGCAGTGCTAGAGATGCGGAGTATGGCTACACCTTC.

In this sample, this clonotype turned up a few times. This chain links TRBV29-1 with TRBJ2-7, with TRBD1 identical over 10 bases. Germline assignment: CDR1 SQVTM and CDR2 ANQGSEA. V shed 7 bases, J shed 4 bases, and the junction held 7 bases outside the gene matches. The CDR3 covers 13 residues. The CDR3 DNA reads TGCAGCGCGAACCCGGGACAGGGGTACGAGCAGTACTTC. Protein sequence: CSANPGQGYEQYF.

V gene TRBV6-5 combines with J gene TRBJ1-2; 10 bases map to TRBD1. The J segment lost 2 bases and the V segment lost 0 bases, leaving 9 bases of the junction unmatched. Looked up from germline, CDR1 is MNHEY and CDR2 is SVGAGI. The CDR3 consists of 18 residues. The DNA of the CDR3 is TGTGCCAGCAGTTACTCCCCGACAGGGGGCCTTTTCAACTATGGCTACACCTTC. Residues: CASSYSPTGGLFNYGYTF.

The V gene is TRBV7-9, the J gene TRBJ1-2; D may be TRBD1 (6 bases). The CDR3 is made up of 13 amino acids. Germline CDR1 SEHNR, CDR2 FQNEAQ (reference sequence). V dropped 1 base and J dropped 7 bases, with 10 bases sitting between them. The CDR3 loop is CASSLDWGLGYTF. The CDR3 nucleotides are TGTGCCAGCAGCTTAGATTGGGGGCTTGGCTACACCTTC.

The gene calls are TRBV6-2 or TRBV6-3 and TRBJ2-3, with a weak D call TRBD1 (5 bases). Per the germline V gene, CDR1 is MNHEY and CDR2 is SVGEGT. Trimming stripped 2 bases from V and 4 bases from J, with 13 bases between. CDR3 length equals 15 residues. The CDR3 nucleotides are TGTGCCAGCAGTTACGGGGCAGTTGGCGCAGATACGCAGTATTTT. It yields the protein CASSYGAVGADTQYF.

V usage is TRBV28 and J usage is TRBJ1-5; 8 bases line up with TRBD1. The V segment lost 4 bases and the J segment 3 bases; nucleotides outside the gene matches: 8. Germline assignment: CDR1 MDHEN and CDR2 SYDVKM. CDR3 length: 16 residues. CDR3 sequence reads: CASSSTGTGINQPQHF. CDR3 nucleotides: TGTGCCAGCAGTTCGACCGGGACAGGCATCAATCAGCCCCAGCATTTT.

This clonotype was recorded a few times. The gene calls are TRBV5-1 and TRBJ2-1; D is unresolved. CDR1 is SGHRS and CDR2 is YFSETQ in the germline V gene. Deletions cut 4 bases from V and 2 bases from J, with 10 bases between. This CDR3 contains 14 residues. This CDR3 reads CASSLTSTYNEQFF. The CDR3 DNA is TGCGCCAGCAGCCTGACAAGTACCTACAATGAGCAGTTCTTC.

J is TRBJ1-2 and V is TRBV27; perhaps TRBD1 as D (6 bases). Germline CDR1 reads MNHEY; CDR2 reads SMNVEV (reference sequence). The CDR3 is 17 amino acids. V shed 4 bases and J shed 2 bases, with 20 bases lying between them. DNA of the CDR3: TGTGCCAGCAGTTCGAATACGGGACACGCATTCAACTATGGCTACACCTTC. It yields the protein CASSSNTGHAFNYGYTF.

This clonotype was seen a few times. The chain joins TRBV5-1 to TRBJ2-5; the match to TRBD1 covers 11 bases. The end of the DNA is better explained by TRBJ2-7, so the J call may be wrong. The CDR3 spans 14 residues. Per the germline V gene, CDR1 is SGHRS and CDR2 is YFSETQ. CDR3 bases: TGCGCCAGCAGCCACGGGACAGGGGGTCTCGAGCAGTACTTC. This sequence encodes CASSHGTGGLEQYF.

This clonotype was picked up a small number of times. CDR3 DNA: TGCAGTGCTAGAGGGACTAGCGAAACCTACGAGCAGTACTTC. It yields the protein CSARGTSETYEQYF. This sequence joins TRBV20-1 and TRBJ2-7, with 9 bases that match TRBD2. The V and J ends lost 1 base and 2 bases, in that order; junction bases with no gene match: 3. Germline V lookup: CDR1 DFQATT, CDR2 SNEGSKA (reference sequence). This CDR3 spans 14 amino acids.

The CDR3 protein is CATSDTYREPQETQYF. CDR3 DNA sequence: TGTGCCACCAGTGATACCTACAGGGAACCACAAGAGACCCAGTACTTC. The chain uses TRBV24-1 and TRBJ2-5, with D possibly TRBD1 on 6 matching bases. From germline, CDR1 is KGHDR and CDR2 SFDVKD. V lost 3 bases to trimming and J lost 2 bases, with 15 bases between them. This CDR3 is 16 amino acids long.

Concerning this clonotype: A much larger clone sits a single nucleotide away, making a read error possible. The chain joins TRBV30 to TRBJ2-4; no clear D gene. Trimming cost V 0 bases and J 2 bases, with 14 bases left between them. The CDR3 has 16 amino acids. Germline V gene sequence: CDR1 GTSNPN, CDR2 SVGIG (reference sequence). CDR3 DNA: TGTGCCTGGAGTGTAAGTTCGAAGTACTCCAAAAACATTCAGTACTTC. Translation gives CAWSVSSKYSKNIQYF.

This clonotype was observed at least ten times. The J gene is TRBJ2-7, the V gene TRBV12-3 or TRBV12-4; D is uncertain. V gave up 5 bases and J gave up 3 bases, with 5 bases separating them. The CDR3 loop spans 11 amino acids. The CDR3 protein is CASSNHYEQYF. The CDR3 bases are TGTGCCAGCAGTAACCACTACGAGCAGTACTTC.

This chain links TRBV11-2 with TRBJ2-5, with TRBD1 matching 9 bases. With 2 bases clipped from V and 1 base from J, the junction kept 8 bases outside the gene matches. The V gene's germline CDR1 is SGHAT and CDR2 FQNNGV. The CDR3 has 17 amino acids. The CDR3, as DNA: TGTGCCAGCAGCTTACGGCTGGGGACAGGGCGCCAAGAGACCCAGTACTTC. Translated, it gives CASSLRLGTGRQETQYF.

This chain uses TRBV5-1 with TRBJ2-7; possibly TRBD2 for D (5 bases). CDR3 length: 14 residues. The germline V gene encodes CDR1 SGHRS and CDR2 YFSETQ. V was cut by 1 base and J by 5 bases, with 13 bases left in between. The CDR3 loop is CASSLPGRPNEQYF. The CDR3 region has the DNA TGCGCCAGCAGCTTGCCGGGAAGGCCCAACGAGCAGTACTTC.

J is TRBJ2-3 and V is TRBV9, with TRBD1 identical over 12 bases. V shed 3 bases, J shed 5 bases, and the junction held 22 bases outside the gene matches. The CDR3 sequence is 21 residues long. Germline V lookup: CDR1 SGDLS, CDR2 YYNGEE. CDR3 in DNA: TGTGCCAGCAGCGGGCGGCCGGGACAGGGGGCCCTAGCGGGAGTGGTAGATACGCAGTATTTT. This sequence encodes CASSGRPGQGALAGVVDTQYF.

This chain joins TRBV7-8 and TRBJ2-1; TRBD2 matches 9 bases. V gave up 3 bases and J gave up 5 bases; unmatched junction bases: 5. The CDR3 contains 15 residues. Germline assignment: CDR1 SGHVS and CDR2 FQNEAQ. The CDR3 region has the DNA TGTGCCAGCAGCTTCAGGACTAGCGTAAACAATGAGCAGTTCTTC. It codes for CASSFRTSVNNEQFF.

The chain uses TRBV14 and TRBJ1-2, with 10 bases aligning to TRBD1. V trimming: 0 bases; J trimming: 8 bases; junction bases outside the gene matches: 3. Germline V CDR1 and CDR2: SGHDN, FVKESK. The CDR3 contains 14 residues. CDR3 sequence: CASSQDWDRGGYTF. The DNA of the CDR3 is TGTGCCAGCAGCCAAGATTGGGACAGGGGCGGCTACACCTTC.